This T cell receptor beta chain appears in the sequencing data of a study of patients and donors after allogeneic stem cell transplantation. Via MiXCR, TCRdb re-called the RT-PCR reads, giving one row per CDR3 protein. Of 24,000 or so distinct CDR3 sequences detected, about 30% appear once; the ten largest clones hold around 47%. The receptor comes from a human donor who was either an allogeneic HSCT recipient or a stem cell or donor lymphocyte infusion donor (not recorded which). It is not recorded whose cells these are; they may come from a transplant donor. Sequences were obtained from blood, either unsorted or a sorted T cell fraction (not recorded which).

DNA of the CDR3: TGTGCCATCAGTGAGTCGTTCGGCACAGATCTCCGGAACACCATATATTTT. It is translated as CAISESFGTDLRNTIYF. V usage is TRBV10-3 and J usage is TRBJ1-3; D unresolved. The germline V gene encodes CDR1 ENHRY and CDR2 SYGVKD. Deletions cut 0 bases from V and 7 bases from J, with 19 bases between. The CDR3 runs to 17 residues.